This record covers a single TCR beta chain. Antigen unknown. The sample comes from a study of T cells in narcolepsy. Whole-study context: Enrolled donors included narcolepsy type 1 or type 2 patients and healthy controls. General observations from the study: Healthy controls reportedly lacked the autoreactive clonotypes serially found in patients' blood. In some patient and control memory CD4+ samples, autoreactive clones were absent.

Germline values: CDR1 SEHNR, CDR2 FQNEAQ (reference sequence). The CDR3 has 16 residues. V trimming: 2 bases; J trimming: 5 bases; junction bases outside the gene matches: 7. Assay: immunoSEQ multiplex PCR; the TCRdb copy retains only in-frame clones and omits some. The table records 30,000 to 35,000 clones, 80% of them present only once. Sequenced: memory (CD45RA-) CD4+ T cells from blood. The receptor was isolated from a human donor in good health. The chain is built from TRBV7-9 and TRBJ2-7; 12 nucleotides match TRBD2. The CDR3 coding sequence is TGTGCCAGCAGCTTATCTCGGACTAGCGGGATCAACGAGCAGTACTTC. Residues: CASSLSRTSGINEQYF.